Each of the 23 T cell receptor beta chains below was sequenced from the same sample in a study of identical twins. Each CDR3 protein is one row after TCRdb ran MiXCR on the 5' RACE reads. The repertoire has about 240,000 distinct CDR3 sequences, roughly an eighth of them found once; the top ten carry about 4.1%. The sample was also linked to a second study, of yellow fever vaccine responses in identical twins.

The material sequenced was memory (CD45RO+) T cells sorted from blood. All receptors derive from a woman under 30 in good health.

This clonotype showed up just a few times. V usage is TRBV18 and J usage is TRBJ2-7, with 7 bases that match TRBD1. Trimming removed 5 bases from V and 3 bases from J; junction bases left unmatched: 10. Germline assignment: CDR1 KGHSH and CDR2 LQKENI. CDR3 length: 15 residues. The CDR3 nucleotides read TGTGCCAGCTCATTGACAGGGACCGACTACTACGAGCAGTACTTC. Protein sequence: CASSLTGTDYYEQYF.

In this sample, this clonotype turned up a few times. The chain combines TRBV20-1 with TRBJ2-3; 9 bases agree with TRBD2. J lost 9 bases, V lost 4 bases, and 11 bases had no gene match. This CDR3 has 14 residues. CDR1 is DFQATT and CDR2 is SNEGSKA in the germline V gene (reference sequence). CDR3 sequence: CSANSGRTGGTQYF. CDR3 in DNA: TGCAGTGCTAACAGCGGGAGGACGGGCGGGACGCAGTATTTT.

The chain joins TRBV15 to TRBJ2-1; D not certain. The V gene lost 5 bases and the J gene lost 1 base, with 9 bases spanning the gap. In germline, CDR1 is LNHNV, CDR2 YYDKDF (reference sequence). This CDR3 has 14 amino acids. In DNA form, the CDR3 reads TGTGCCACCAGCGTTACCCTTTCCTACAATGAGCAGTTCTTC. This codes for CATSVTLSYNEQFF.

This clonotype was seen ten or more times. The gene calls are TRBV7-9 and TRBJ1-4; possible D gene TRBD1, 5 bases. Germline V gives CDR1 SEHNR, CDR2 FQNEAQ (reference sequence). Trimming took 4 bases from V and 6 from J, leaving 15 bases between them. The CDR3 is 15 amino acids. The CDR3 sequence: CASSYQLRQHEKLFF. The CDR3 DNA follows: TGTGCCAGCAGCTACCAATTAAGACAGCATGAAAAACTGTTTTTT.

The chain is built from TRBV19 and TRBJ1-5; D unresolved. Germline CDR1 and CDR2: LNHDA and SQIVND (reference sequence). Trimming left V 7 bases short and J 2 bases short, with 12 bases between. The CDR3 is made up of 14 amino acids. The CDR3 DNA is TGTGCCAGTACTGACGGCATGGGCAATCAGCCCCAGCATTTT. Its protein is CASTDGMGNQPQHF.

This clonotype has more than one count but fewer than ten. This rearrangement joins TRBV5-1 to TRBJ2-2; the match to TRBD2 covers 8 bases. Germline V gene data show CDR1 as SGHRS and CDR2 as YFSETQ. This CDR3 region has 16 residues. V was clipped by 4 bases and J by 4 bases; unmatched bases: 9. The CDR3 DNA reads TGCGCCAGCAGCCCCACGGGACTAGTCCGCACCGGGGAGCTGTTTTTT. This sequence encodes CASSPTGLVRTGELFF.

The chain couples TRBV4-2 to TRBJ2-7; possibly TRBD1 or TRBD2 for D (5 bases each). CDR1 and CDR2 (germline): LGHNA, YNFKEQ. V was trimmed by 0 bases and J by 2 bases, leaving 11 bases between them. The CDR3 has 15 amino acids. The CDR3 spells CASSQEGTRAYEQYF. CDR3 sequence (DNA): TGTGCCAGCAGCCAAGAGGGGACCAGGGCCTACGAGCAGTACTTC.

This clonotype was counted only a few times. The chain links TRBV10-3 to TRBJ2-1; 9 bases fit TRBD2. Germline CDR1 and CDR2: ENHRY and SYGVKD. This CDR3 is built from 15 residues. The junction had 10 bases not matched to a gene; V was cut back by 4 bases and J by 9 bases. CDR3 in amino acids: CAISVGPSGTGEQFF. The CDR3 nucleotides are TGTGCCATCAGTGTAGGGCCTAGCGGGACGGGTGAGCAGTTCTTC.

In its sample, this clonotype was seen many times. This chain joins TRBV5-1 and TRBJ1-2; a weak D match, TRBD1 (6 bases). Germline V gives CDR1 SGHRS, CDR2 YFSETQ. The CDR3 has 16 amino acids. V was clipped by 3 bases and J by 0 bases, with 15 bases between them. The CDR3 DNA reads TGCGCCAGCAGCTACGCAGCAGGGGAACCTAACTATGGCTACACCTTC. Protein: CASSYAAGEPNYGYTF.

This clonotype was seen ten or more times. This chain uses TRBV12-3 or TRBV12-4 with TRBJ2-7, with 10 positions matching TRBD1. The CDR3 has 15 amino acids. After removal of 5 bases from V and 5 bases from J, the junction contained 9 bases not matched to a gene. CDR3 in amino acids: CASSPQTGGFDEQYF. CDR3 in DNA: TGTGCCAGCAGTCCCCAGACAGGGGGCTTCGACGAGCAGTACTTC.

The sample holds many counts of this clonotype. This chain joins TRBV27 and TRBJ1-4; D might be TRBD1 (6 bases). Trimming shortened V by 2 bases and J by 8 bases, and 12 bases separated the two germline ends. Germline V gene lookup returns CDR1 MNHEY and CDR2 SMNVEV (reference sequence). This CDR3 spans 14 amino acids. In DNA form, the CDR3 reads TGTGCCAGCAGTTTAATACAGGGTGGCGAAAAACTGTTTTTT. Its protein product is CASSLIQGGEKLFF.

This chain joins TRBV19 and TRBJ2-5, with TRBD2 as a possible D gene (5 bases). With 7 bases removed from V and 2 bases from J, the gap between germline ends came to 23 bases. Germline V gives CDR1 LNHDA, CDR2 SQIVND (reference sequence). The CDR3 contains 17 residues. The chain's CDR3 is CASKPTSAKRRQETQYF. The CDR3 region has the DNA TGTGCCAGTAAACCGACCTCGGCCAAGCGGAGGCAAGAGACCCAGTACTTC.

This clonotype was seen ten or more times. The CDR3 sequence: CASSLGTSGRAGLRNEQFF. CDR3 nucleotide sequence: TGTGCCAGCAGTTTAGGGACTAGCGGGAGGGCCGGGCTACGAAATGAGCAGTTCTTC. The rearrangement joins TRBV27 to TRBJ2-1, with 16 bases aligning to TRBD2. Germline assignment: CDR1 MNHEY and CDR2 SMNVEV (reference sequence). The CDR3 covers 19 residues. V lost 2 bases to trimming and J lost 7 bases; unmatched junction nucleotides: 11.

This clonotype was found a few times. This chain links TRBV28 with TRBJ2-7; 8 nucleotides line up with TRBD2. The germline V gene has CDR1 MDHEN and CDR2 SYDVKM. Trimming at V came to 5 bases and at J to 2 bases, leaving 11 bases not matched to a gene. This CDR3 region has 16 residues. The CDR3 reads CASSPVSGTGTYEQYF. CDR3 DNA: TGTGCCAGCAGTCCCGTTAGCGGGACCGGGACCTACGAGCAGTACTTC.

The V and J genes are TRBV29-1 and TRBJ1-2; D uncertain. CDR3 size: 11 residues. The germline gives CDR1 SQVTM, CDR2 ANQGSEA. Trimming took 2 bases from V and 5 from J, leaving 6 bases between them. CDR3 DNA sequence: TGCAGCGTTGAAAAGGGATATGGCTACACCTTC. It specifies CSVEKGYGYTF.

This clonotype was recorded at least ten times. This chain uses TRBV12-3 or TRBV12-4 with TRBJ2-2; 8 nucleotides line up with TRBD1. This CDR3 comprises 15 residues. Trimming took 7 bases from V and 6 from J; bases not matched to a gene: 10. The DNA of the CDR3 is TGTGCCAGCACCCGACAGGGGAAGATGTCCGGGGAGCTGTTTTTT. Encoded protein: CASTRQGKMSGELFF.

The chain recombines TRBV18 with TRBJ2-3; TRBD2 matches at 9 bases. The junction had 6 bases not matched to a gene; V was cut back by 3 bases and J by 2 bases. The CDR3 has 16 residues. Germline lookup yields CDR1 KGHSH and CDR2 LQKENI. CDR3 sequence: CASSPGAGGTTDTQYF. The CDR3, as DNA: TGTGCCAGCTCACCGGGAGCGGGGGGAACCACAGATACGCAGTATTTT.

The V and J genes are TRBV29-1 and TRBJ2-7; tentative D call: TRBD2 (6 bases). CDR1 and CDR2 from the germline V gene are SQVTM and ANQGSEA. The ends were cut back, 7 bases at V and 5 bases at J, with 15 bases in the middle. The CDR3 runs 12 residues. The CDR3 protein is CSALGGEDEQYF. The CDR3, as DNA: TGCAGCGCCCTCGGGGGTGAGGACGAGCAGTACTTC.

The chain joins TRBV5-1 to TRBJ2-7, with a tentative D call TRBD1 (5 bases). The CDR3 runs to 14 residues. Trimming stripped 4 bases from V and 2 bases from J, with 13 bases between. Germline values: CDR1 SGHRS, CDR2 YFSETQ. The CDR3 DNA reads TGCGCCAGCAGCCCAGACAGCACTCCCTACGAGCAGTACTTC. As protein: CASSPDSTPYEQYF.

This chain links TRBV7-2 with TRBJ2-7; 7 positions match TRBD1. Trimming cost V 4 bases and J 0 bases; bases outside gene matches: 3. There are 14 residues in the CDR3. Germline assignment: CDR1 SGHTA and CDR2 FQGNSA. In DNA form, the CDR3 reads TGTGCCAGCAGCTCCGACAGGGTCTCCTACGAGCAGTACTTC. Protein sequence: CASSSDRVSYEQYF. The entire variable domain, with the rest obtained from reference TRBV7-2 and TRBJ2-7, is as follows: GAGVSQSPSNKVTEKGKDVELRCDPISGHTALYWYRQSLGQGLEFLIYFQGNSAPDKSGLPSDRFSAERTGGSVSTLTIQRTQQEDSAVYLCASSSDRVSYEQYFGPGTRLTVT.

CDR3 in DNA: TGCGCCAGCAGCTTGGCCGGGGGGTCTAACTACAATGAGCAGTTCTTC. Its protein is CASSLAGGSNYNEQFF. V usage is TRBV5-1 and J usage is TRBJ2-1; 7 bases align to TRBD2. The V segment lost 0 bases and the J segment 3 bases; nucleotides outside the gene matches: 6. Per the germline V gene, CDR1 is SGHRS and CDR2 is YFSETQ. This CDR3 is built from 16 residues. The full variable domain, completed using reference TRBV5-1 and TRBJ2-1, is KAGVTQTPRYLIKTRGQQVTLSCSPISGHRSVSWYQQTPGQGLQFLFEYFSETQRNKGNFPGRFSGRQFSNSRSEMNVSTLELGDSALYLCASSLAGGSNYNEQFFGPGTRLTVL.

V usage is TRBV9 and J usage is TRBJ1-1, with TRBD1 matching over 12 bases. Germline CDR1 reads SGDLS; CDR2 reads YYNGEE. The CDR3 runs 16 residues. J gave up 4 bases and V 4 bases, and 8 bases lay outside the gene matches. In nucleotides, the CDR3 is TGTGCCAGCAGCCCCGGGACAGGGGGCAAAAGCACTGAAGCTTTCTTT. Residues: CASSPGTGGKSTEAFF.

This clonotype has at least ten counts. The genes are TRBV12-3 or TRBV12-4 and TRBJ1-1; no definite D call. The V and J ends lost 5 bases and 1 base respectively, with 11 bases between them. The CDR3 totals 14 residues. CDR3 sequence: CASSLRMGNTEAFF. CDR3 coding DNA: TGTGCCAGCAGTCTCCGGATGGGGAACACTGAAGCTTTCTTT.